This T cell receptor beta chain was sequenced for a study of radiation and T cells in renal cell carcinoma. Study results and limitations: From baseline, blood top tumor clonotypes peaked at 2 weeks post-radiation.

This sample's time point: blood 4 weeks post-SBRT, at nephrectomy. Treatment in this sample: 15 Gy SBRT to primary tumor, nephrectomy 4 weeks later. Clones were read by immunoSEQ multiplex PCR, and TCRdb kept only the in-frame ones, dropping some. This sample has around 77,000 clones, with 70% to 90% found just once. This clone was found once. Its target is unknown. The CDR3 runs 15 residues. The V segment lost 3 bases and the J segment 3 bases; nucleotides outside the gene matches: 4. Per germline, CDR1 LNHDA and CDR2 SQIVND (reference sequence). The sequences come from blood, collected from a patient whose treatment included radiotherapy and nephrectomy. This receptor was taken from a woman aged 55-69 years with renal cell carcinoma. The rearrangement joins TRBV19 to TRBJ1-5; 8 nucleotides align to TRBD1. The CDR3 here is CASSMTGAFNQPQHF. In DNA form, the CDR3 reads TGTGCCAGTAGTATGACAGGGGCGTTCAATCAGCCCCAGCATTTT.